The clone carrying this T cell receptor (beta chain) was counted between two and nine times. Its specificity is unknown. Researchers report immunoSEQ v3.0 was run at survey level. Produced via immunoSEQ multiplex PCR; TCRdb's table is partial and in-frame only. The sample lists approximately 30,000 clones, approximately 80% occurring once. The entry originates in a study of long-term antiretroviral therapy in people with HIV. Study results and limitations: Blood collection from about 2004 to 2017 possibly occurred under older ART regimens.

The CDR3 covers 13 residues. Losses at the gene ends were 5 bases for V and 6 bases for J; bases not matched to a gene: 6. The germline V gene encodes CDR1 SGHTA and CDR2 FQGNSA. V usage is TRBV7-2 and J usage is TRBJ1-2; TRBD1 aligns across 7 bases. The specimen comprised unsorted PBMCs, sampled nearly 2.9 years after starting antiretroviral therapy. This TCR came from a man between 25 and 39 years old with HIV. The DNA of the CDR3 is TGTGCCAGCAGCCCCGACAGGGTCGATGGCTACACCTTC. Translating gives CASSPDRVDGYTF.